This TCR beta chain was retrieved from a study of T cells in Graves' hyperthyroidism and ophthalmopathy. Study-wide findings and caveats: The model foresaw ophthalmopathy a median about 6.5 months prior to onset. Within blood appeared most thyroid clonotypes that had expanded above 0.001.

With 5 bases clipped from V and 3 bases from J, the junction kept 8 bases outside the gene matches. Germline values: CDR1 LNHDA, CDR2 SQIVND (reference sequence). The CDR3 spans 15 residues. The study excluded patients with uncontrolled infection, other autoimmune disease, pregnancy or lactation. Diagnosis rested on symptoms, serum thyroxine and TRAb, thyroid ultrasound, and orbital computed tomography. RNA transcripts gave rise to amplified TCR beta CDR3 regions. A first-round RT-PCR of the TCR CDR3 used the HTBI primer set. TCRdb reanalysed the multiplex PCR reads using MiXCR and keeps one entry per CDR3 protein. Among some 500,000 distinct CDR3 sequences listed, around 16% were seen once. About this clonotype: Its matching antigen is unknown.

Sequencing was performed on blood. This TCR derives from a woman aged 25 to 39 with Graves' ophthalmopathy. This sequence joins TRBV19 and TRBJ2-7; 9 nucleotides match TRBD1. The CDR3 DNA reads as TGTGCCAGTAGTCCAAAACCGGGACAGGGCTACGAGCAGTACTTC. Translated, it gives CASSPKPGQGYEQYF.